These T cell receptor beta chains were read from a single sample in a study of blood T cell repertoires in COVID-19. Assay: immunoSEQ multiplex PCR; the TCRdb copy retains only in-frame clones and omits some. The sample lists about 52,000 clones, approximately 85% occurring once. Sequenced: peripheral blood. Receptors were obtained from a human donor in a cohort sampled during active COVID-19. Each CDR3 is given without its conserved first and last residue. Not all rows give a size; the values are once, few, many and, for expanded clones, a class.

clone_size	v_call	j_call	cdr3_aa
.	TRBV19	TRBJ2-6	ASTAGVSGANVLT
.	TRBV9	TRBJ2-2	ASSPRGTGELF
.	TRBV28	TRBJ2-5	ASSFVSGLGGETQY
once	TRBV24-1	TRBJ2-7	ATSDSKRTVYEQY
medium-sized	TRBV7-7	TRBJ2-4	ASTKIAKSLIAKNIQY
few	TRBV19	TRBJ2-7	ASSILGGASSYEQY
.	TRBV27	TRBJ1-4	ASSYYSANEKLF
.	TRBV3-1/TRBV3-2	TRBJ2-1	ASSSWSSGDLGNEQF
.	TRBV4-3	TRBJ2-1	ASSQDVGAGLYNEQF
once	TRBV6-2/TRBV6-3	TRBJ2-7	ASSILGQTYEQY
.	TRBV6-6	TRBJ2-5	ASRGGGETQY
.	TRBV27	TRBJ2-1	ASRRTSGAPGTADSYNEQF
.	TRBV7-9	TRBJ2-3	ASRALAGGGGITDTQY
few	TRBV6-5	TRBJ2-4	ASSSGRRLAKNIQY
.	TRBV2	TRBJ2-3	ASSLAGGIGTDTQY
.	TRBV28	TRBJ1-3	ASSSTPDRGPTIY
once	TRBV19	TRBJ1-6	ASSDRDNSPLH
.	TRBV27	TRBJ2-6	ASTPWGQGFPGANVLT
.	TRBV6-6	TRBJ2-1	ASSFPSGSYNEQF
.	TRBV18	TRBJ2-1	ASSPPAPQAEQF
once	TRBV5-4	TRBJ1-2	ASSSAGQGYDYGYT
.	TRBV7-9	TRBJ2-7	ASSRLGAYEQY
.	TRBV15	TRBJ2-3	ATARQGGDTTDTQY
few	TRBV28	TRBJ2-7	ASSFGPTGDSYEQY
.	TRBV5-4	TRBJ1-3	ASSLLNTIY
few	TRBV5-5	TRBJ1-1	ASSLEWRGVNTEAF
.	TRBV11-2	TRBJ1-4	ASSPGTGKGEKLF
.	TRBV3-1/TRBV3-2	TRBJ2-7	ASSQGAYGEQY
.	TRBV5-1	TRBJ2-5	ASSIQGELETQY